This T cell receptor beta chain came from a study of cytomegalovirus exposure and HLA in healthy donors. Study as a whole: A subsequent analysis reported that the 95 to 150 validation repertoires were produced on the same platform that had also been used for the 600 to 700 first-cohort repertoires. Study outcomes and limitations: Among the CMV-associated chains, three were confirmed in vitro as specific for CMV antigens.

The data were produced by immunoSEQ multiplex PCR, yet TCRdb's version contains in-frame clones alone and is incomplete. The profile covers about 120,000 clones, with 90% to 96% appearing a single time and about 1.7% taken by the ten largest. About this clone: Antigen: not known.

Sample: PBMCs. This receptor was taken from a man in his late teens or twenties in good health and CMV-seronegative.

The CDR3 DNA is TGTGCCAGCAGCTTAGTAGAAGGGGGACTAACTAACTATGGCTACACCTTC. It specifies CASSLVEGGLTNYGYTF. The chain couples TRBV7-8 to TRBJ1-2; a weak D match, TRBD1 (6 bases). CDR1 is SGHVS, CDR2 FQNEAQ, per germline. The CDR3 runs to 17 residues. The V end lost 1 base, the J end lost 0 bases, and 15 bases lay between the germline ends.